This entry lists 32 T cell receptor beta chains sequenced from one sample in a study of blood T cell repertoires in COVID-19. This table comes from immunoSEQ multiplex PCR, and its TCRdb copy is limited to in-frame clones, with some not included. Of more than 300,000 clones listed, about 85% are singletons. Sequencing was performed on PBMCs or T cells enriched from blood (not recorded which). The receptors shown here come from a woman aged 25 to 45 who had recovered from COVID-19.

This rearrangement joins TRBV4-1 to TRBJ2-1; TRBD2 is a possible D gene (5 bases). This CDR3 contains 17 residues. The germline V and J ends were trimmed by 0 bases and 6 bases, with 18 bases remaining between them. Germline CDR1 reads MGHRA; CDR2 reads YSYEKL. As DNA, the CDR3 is TGCGCCAGCAGCCAAGATCCGCTGCCGGGTGCGGGCAATGAGCAGTTCTTC. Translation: CASSQDPLPGAGNEQFF.

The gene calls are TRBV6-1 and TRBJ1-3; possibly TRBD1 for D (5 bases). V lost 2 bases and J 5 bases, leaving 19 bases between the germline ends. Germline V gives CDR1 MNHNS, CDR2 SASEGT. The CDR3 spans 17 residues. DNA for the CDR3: TGTGCCAGCAGTGAATCTAGCGGGGGTTTTTATAGAAACACCATATATTTT. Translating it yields CASSESSGGFYRNTIYF.

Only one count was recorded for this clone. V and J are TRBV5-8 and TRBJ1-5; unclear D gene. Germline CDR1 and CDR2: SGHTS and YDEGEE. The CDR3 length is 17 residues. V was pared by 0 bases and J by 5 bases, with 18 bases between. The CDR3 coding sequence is TGTGCCAGCAGCTTGGATTTTCGGGGTTACCGGGATCAGCCCCAGCATTTT. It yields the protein CASSLDFRGYRDQPQHF.

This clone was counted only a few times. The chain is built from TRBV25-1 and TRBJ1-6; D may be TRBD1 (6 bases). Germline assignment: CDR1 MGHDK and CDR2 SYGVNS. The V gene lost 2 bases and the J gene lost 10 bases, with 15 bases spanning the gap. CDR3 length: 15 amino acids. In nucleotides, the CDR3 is TGTGCCAGCAGTGAACCCTCCGGGGGGCAATCACCCCTCCACTTT. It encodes CASSEPSGGQSPLHF.

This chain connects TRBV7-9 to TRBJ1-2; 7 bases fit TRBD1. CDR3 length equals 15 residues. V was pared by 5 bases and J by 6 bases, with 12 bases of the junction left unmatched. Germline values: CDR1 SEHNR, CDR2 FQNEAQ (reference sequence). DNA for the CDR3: TGTGCCAGCAGCCCCCGCCAAAGGGGGCAAGATGGCTACACCTTC. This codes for CASSPRQRGQDGYTF.

The CDR3 sequence is CASSLVSAGGPQETQYF. DNA of the CDR3: TGCGCCAGCAGCTTGGTTTCGGCGGGGGGGCCTCAAGAGACCCAGTACTTC. This chain connects TRBV5-1 to TRBJ2-5, with 9 bases aligning to TRBD2. Germline assignment: CDR1 SGHRS and CDR2 YFSETQ. The CDR3 is made up of 17 amino acids. After removal of 0 bases from V and 2 bases from J, the junction contained 8 bases not matched to a gene.

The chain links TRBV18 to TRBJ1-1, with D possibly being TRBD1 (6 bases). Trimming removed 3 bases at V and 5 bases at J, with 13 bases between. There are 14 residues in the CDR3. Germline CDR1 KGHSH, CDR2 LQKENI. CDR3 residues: CASSPIGGATEAFF. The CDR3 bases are TGTGCCAGCTCACCGATTGGGGGCGCGACTGAAGCTTTCTTT.

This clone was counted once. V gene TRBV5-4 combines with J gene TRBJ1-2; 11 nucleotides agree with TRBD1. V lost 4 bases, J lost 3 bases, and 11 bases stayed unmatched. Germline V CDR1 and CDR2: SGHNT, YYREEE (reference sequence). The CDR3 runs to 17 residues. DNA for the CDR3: TGTGCCAGCAGCCCCGGGACAGGGGGGTTCGGGGACTATGGCTACACCTTC. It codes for CASSPGTGGFGDYGYTF.

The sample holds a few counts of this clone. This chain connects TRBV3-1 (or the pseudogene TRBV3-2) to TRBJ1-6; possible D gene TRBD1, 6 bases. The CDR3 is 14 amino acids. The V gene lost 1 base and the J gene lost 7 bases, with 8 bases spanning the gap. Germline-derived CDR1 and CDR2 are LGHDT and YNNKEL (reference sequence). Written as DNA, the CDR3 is TGTGCCAGCAGCCAAGGGACAGAAAATTCACCCCTCCACTTT. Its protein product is CASSQGTENSPLHF.

The CDR3 loop reads CATTLQGAVTEAFF. DNA for the CDR3: TGTGCCACCACACTACAGGGGGCCGTCACTGAAGCTTTCTTT. The chain uses TRBV5-5 and TRBJ1-1; the match to TRBD1 covers 9 bases. Germline V CDR1 and CDR2: SGHKS, YYEKEE (reference sequence). The CDR3 is 14 residues long. V lost 9 bases to trimming and J lost 4 bases; unmatched junction nucleotides: 10.

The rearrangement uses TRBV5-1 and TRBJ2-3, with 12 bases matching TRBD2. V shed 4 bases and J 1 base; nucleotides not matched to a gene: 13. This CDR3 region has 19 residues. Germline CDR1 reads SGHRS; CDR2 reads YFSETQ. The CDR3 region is CASSIYRTSGTPRTDTQYF. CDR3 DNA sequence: TGCGCCAGCAGCATATACCGGACTAGCGGGACCCCTCGCACAGATACGCAGTATTTT.

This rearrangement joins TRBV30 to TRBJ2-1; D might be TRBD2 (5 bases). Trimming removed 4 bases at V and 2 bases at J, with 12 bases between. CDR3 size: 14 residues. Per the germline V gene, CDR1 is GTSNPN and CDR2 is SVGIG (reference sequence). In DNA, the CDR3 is TGTGCCTGGACCCCGCGGGCGGCCTACAATGAGCAGTTCTTC. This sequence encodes CAWTPRAAYNEQFF.

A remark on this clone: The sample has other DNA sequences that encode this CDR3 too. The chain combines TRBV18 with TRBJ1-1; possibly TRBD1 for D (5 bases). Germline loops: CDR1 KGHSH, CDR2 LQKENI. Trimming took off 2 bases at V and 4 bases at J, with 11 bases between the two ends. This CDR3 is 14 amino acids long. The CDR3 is CASSPLGGGTEAFF. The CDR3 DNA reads TGTGCCAGCTCACCATTGGGGGGAGGCACTGAAGCTTTCTTT.

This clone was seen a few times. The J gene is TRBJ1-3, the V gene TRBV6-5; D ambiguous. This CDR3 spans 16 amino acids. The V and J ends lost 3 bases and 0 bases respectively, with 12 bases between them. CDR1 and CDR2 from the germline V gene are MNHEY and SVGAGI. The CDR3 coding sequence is TGTGCCAGCAGTTATGTTCTACCCGACTCTGGAAACACCATATATTTT. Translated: CASSYVLPDSGNTIYF.

The CDR3 protein is CASSSTGGTNEKLFF. The CDR3 nucleotides are TGTGCCAGCTCATCGACGGGGGGCACTAATGAAAAACTGTTTTTT. This sequence joins TRBV18 and TRBJ1-4; D is perhaps TRBD1 (6 bases). Between the trimmed V and J ends, which lost 5 bases and 2 bases, there was a span of 12 bases. CDR1 and CDR2 from the germline V gene are KGHSH and LQKENI. The CDR3 sequence is 15 residues long.

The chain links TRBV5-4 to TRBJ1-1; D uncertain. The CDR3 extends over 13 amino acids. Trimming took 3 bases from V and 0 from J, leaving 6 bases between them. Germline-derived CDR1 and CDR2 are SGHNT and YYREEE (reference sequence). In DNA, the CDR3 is TGTGCCAGCAGCTCTAGCGTGAACACTGAAGCTTTCTTT. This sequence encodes CASSSSVNTEAFF.

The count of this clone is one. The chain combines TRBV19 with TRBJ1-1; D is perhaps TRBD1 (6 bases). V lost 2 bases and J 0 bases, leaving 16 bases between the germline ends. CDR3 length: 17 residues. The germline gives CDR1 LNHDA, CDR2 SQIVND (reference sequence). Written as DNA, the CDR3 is TGTGCCAGTAGTATAATAAGGACAGCGAGTTTGAACACTGAAGCTTTCTTT. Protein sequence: CASSIIRTASLNTEAFF. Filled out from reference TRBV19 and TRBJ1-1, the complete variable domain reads DGGITQSPKYLFRKEGQNVTLSCEQNLNHDAMYWYRQDPGQGLRLIYYSQIVNDFQKGDIAEGYSVSREKKESFPLTVTSAQKNPTAFYLCASSIIRTASLNTEAFFGQGTRLTVV.

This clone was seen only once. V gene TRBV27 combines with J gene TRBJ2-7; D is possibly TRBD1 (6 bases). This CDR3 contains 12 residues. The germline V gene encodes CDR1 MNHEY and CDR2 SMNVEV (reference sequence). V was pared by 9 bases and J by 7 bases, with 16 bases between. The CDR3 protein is CARGDNLREQYF. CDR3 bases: TGTGCCAGGGGGGACAACCTTCGAGAGCAGTACTTC.

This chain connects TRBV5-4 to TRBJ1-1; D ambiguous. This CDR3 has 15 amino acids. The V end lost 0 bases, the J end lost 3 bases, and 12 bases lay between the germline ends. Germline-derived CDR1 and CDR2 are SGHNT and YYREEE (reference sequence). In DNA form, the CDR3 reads TGTGCCAGCAGCTTGGGTGGGTTTGGAGACACTGAAGCTTTCTTT. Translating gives CASSLGGFGDTEAFF.

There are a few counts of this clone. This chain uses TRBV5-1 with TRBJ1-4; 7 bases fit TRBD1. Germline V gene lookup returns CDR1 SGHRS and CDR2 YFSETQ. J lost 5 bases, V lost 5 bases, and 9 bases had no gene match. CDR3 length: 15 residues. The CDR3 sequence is CASRPSGTANEKLFF. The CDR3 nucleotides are TGCGCCAGCAGACCCTCCGGGACAGCGAATGAAAAACTGTTTTTT.

DNA for the CDR3: TGTGCCAGCAGCGCGAGGGACAGGGTAGAGACCCAGTACTTC. Protein sequence: CASSARDRVETQYF. The rearrangement uses TRBV9 and TRBJ2-5; 9 positions match TRBD1. The CDR3 covers 14 residues. The V segment lost 3 bases and the J segment 4 bases; nucleotides outside the gene matches: 4. Germline values: CDR1 SGDLS, CDR2 YYNGEE.

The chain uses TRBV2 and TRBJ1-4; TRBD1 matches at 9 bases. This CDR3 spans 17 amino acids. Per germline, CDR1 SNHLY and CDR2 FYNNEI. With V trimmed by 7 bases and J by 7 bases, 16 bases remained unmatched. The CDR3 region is CASKDVTGGAFAEKLFF. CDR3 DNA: TGTGCCAGCAAAGACGTCACAGGGGGCGCTTTTGCTGAAAAACTGTTTTTT.

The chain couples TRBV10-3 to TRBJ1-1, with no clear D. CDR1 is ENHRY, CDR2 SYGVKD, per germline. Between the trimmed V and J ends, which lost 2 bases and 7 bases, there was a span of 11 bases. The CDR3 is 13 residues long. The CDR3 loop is CAISESTAVEAFF. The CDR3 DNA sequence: TGTGCCATCAGTGAGAGTACAGCAGTTGAAGCTTTCTTT.

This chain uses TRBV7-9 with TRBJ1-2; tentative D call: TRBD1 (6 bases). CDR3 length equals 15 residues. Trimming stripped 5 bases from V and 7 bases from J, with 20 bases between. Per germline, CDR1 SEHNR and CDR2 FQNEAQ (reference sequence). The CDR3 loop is CASSRGRGGDTGYTF. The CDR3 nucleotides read TGTGCCAGCAGCCGAGGACGAGGGGGTGATACTGGCTACACCTTC.

The DNA for the CDR3 is TGTGCCTGGAAAAGACAGGGAGTATACGAGCAGTACTTC. Translation: CAWKRQGVYEQYF. The rearrangement links TRBV30 to TRBJ2-7; 7 nucleotides line up with TRBD1. V trimming: 4 bases; J trimming: 4 bases; junction bases outside the gene matches: 7. The CDR3 sequence is 13 residues long. From germline, CDR1 is GTSNPN and CDR2 SVGIG (reference sequence).

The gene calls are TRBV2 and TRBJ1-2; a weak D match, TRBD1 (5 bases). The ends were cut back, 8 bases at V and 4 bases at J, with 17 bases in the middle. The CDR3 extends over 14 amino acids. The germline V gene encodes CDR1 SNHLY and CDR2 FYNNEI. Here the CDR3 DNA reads TGTGCCAGCGGAGCACCGGGACTCCTCTATGGCTACACCTTC. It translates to CASGAPGLLYGYTF. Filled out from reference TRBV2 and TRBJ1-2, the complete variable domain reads EPEVTQTPSHQVTQMGQEVILRCVPISNHLYFYWYRQILGQKVEFLVSFYNNEISEKSEIFDDQFSVERPDGSNFTLKIRSTKLEDSAMYFCASGAPGLLYGYTFGSGTRLTVV.

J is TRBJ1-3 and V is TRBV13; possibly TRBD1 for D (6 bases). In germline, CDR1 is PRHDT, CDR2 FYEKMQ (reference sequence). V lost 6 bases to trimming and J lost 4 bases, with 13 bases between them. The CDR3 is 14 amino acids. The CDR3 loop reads CASSKDRTGNTIYF. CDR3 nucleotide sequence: TGTGCCAGCAGTAAAGACAGGACGGGAAACACCATATATTTT.

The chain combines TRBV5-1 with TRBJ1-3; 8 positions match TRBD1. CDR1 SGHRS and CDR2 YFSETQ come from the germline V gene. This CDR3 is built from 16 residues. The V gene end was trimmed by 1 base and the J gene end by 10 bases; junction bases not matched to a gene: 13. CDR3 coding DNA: TGCGCCAGCAGCTTGTCCGGGACAGGTCCAGGGAGGACCATATATTTT. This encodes CASSLSGTGPGRTIYF.

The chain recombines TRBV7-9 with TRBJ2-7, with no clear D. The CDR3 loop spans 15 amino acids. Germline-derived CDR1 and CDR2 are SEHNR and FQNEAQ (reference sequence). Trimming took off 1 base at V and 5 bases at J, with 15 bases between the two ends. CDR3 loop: CASSLDGSPAHEQYF. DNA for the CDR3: TGTGCCAGCAGCTTAGACGGGTCCCCGGCCCACGAGCAGTACTTC.

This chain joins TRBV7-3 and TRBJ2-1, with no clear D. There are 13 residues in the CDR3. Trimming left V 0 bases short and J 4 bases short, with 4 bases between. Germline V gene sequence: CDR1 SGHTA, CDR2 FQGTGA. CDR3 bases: TGTGCCAGCAGCTTAACGAGGTACAATGAGCAGTTCTTC. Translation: CASSLTRYNEQFF.

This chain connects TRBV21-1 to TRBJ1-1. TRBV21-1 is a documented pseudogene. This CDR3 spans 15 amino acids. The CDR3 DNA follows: TGTGCCAGCAGCAAGGGGGGGTCCCTCTGGGGAAAAGCTTTCTTT. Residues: CASSKGGSLWGKAFF.

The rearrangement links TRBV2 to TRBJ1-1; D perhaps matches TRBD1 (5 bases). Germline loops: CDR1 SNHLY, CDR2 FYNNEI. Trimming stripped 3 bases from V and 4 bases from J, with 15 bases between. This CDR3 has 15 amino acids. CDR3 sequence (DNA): TGTGCCAGCAGTGATCTGGCGGGGGGGGGCACTGAAGCTTTCTTT. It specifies CASSDLAGGGTEAFF.